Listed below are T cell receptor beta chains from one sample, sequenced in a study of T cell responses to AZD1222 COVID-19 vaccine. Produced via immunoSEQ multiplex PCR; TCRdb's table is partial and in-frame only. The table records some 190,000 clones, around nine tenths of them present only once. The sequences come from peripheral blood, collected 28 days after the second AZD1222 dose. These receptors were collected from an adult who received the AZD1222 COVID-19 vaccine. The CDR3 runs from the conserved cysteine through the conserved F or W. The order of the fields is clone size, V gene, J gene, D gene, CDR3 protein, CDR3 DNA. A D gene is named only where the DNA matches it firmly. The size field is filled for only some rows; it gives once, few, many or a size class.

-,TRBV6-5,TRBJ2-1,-,CASSYLGQQFF,TGTGCCAGCAGTTACCTCGGACAGCAGTTCTTC
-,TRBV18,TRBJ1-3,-,CASSPSQGGYSGNTIYF,TGTGCCAGCTCACCTTCCCAAGGAGGCTACTCTGGAAACACCATATATTTT
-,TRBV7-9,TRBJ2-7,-,CASSLDLRSYEQYF,TGTGCCAGCAGCTTAGATCTCCGCTCCTACGAGCAGTACTTC
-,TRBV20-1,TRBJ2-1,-,CSASNPPYNEQFF,TGCAGTGCTAGTAATCCCCCCTACAATGAGCAGTTCTTC
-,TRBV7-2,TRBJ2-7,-,CASSLFVPGASYSYEQYF,TGTGCCAGCAGCTTGTTCGTTCCCGGGGCAAGTTACTCCTACGAGCAGTACTTC
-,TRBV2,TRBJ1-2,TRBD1,CASRGDRFDGYTF,TGTGCCAGCAGAGGGGACAGGTTTGATGGCTACACCTTC
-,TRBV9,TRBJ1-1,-,CASSVGGINTEAFF,TGTGCCAGCAGCGTAGGGGGTATTAACACTGAAGCTTTCTTT
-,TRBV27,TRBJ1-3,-,CASSTQGGNTIYF,TGTGCCAGCAGCACCCAAGGCGGAAACACCATATATTTT
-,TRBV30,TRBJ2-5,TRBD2,CAWSLLAEETQYF,TGTGCCTGGAGCTTACTAGCGGAAGAGACCCAGTACTTC
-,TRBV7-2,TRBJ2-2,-,CASPGKSSALTGELFF,TGTGCCAGCCCGGGTAAATCTAGCGCCTTGACCGGGGAGCTGTTTTTT
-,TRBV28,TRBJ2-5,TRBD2,CASRRLAGTVTQYF,TGTGCCAGCAGAAGACTAGCGGGCACTGTGACCCAGTACTTC
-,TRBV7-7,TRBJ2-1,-,CASSLGGGDQGEQFF,TGTGCCAGCAGCTTAGGGGGGGGCGATCAGGGTGAGCAGTTCTTC
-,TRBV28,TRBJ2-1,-,CASSWDRIKAYNEQFF,TGTGCCAGCAGTTGGGATAGGATTAAGGCGTACAATGAGCAGTTCTTC
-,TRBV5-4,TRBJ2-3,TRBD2,CASIALSGGDSSNTQYF,TGTGCCAGCATTGCATTAAGCGGGGGGGATTCTTCGAATACGCAGTATTTT
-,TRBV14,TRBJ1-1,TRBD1,CASRGGGTAEAFF,TGTGCCAGCAGAGGAGGGGGCACCGCTGAAGCTTTCTTT
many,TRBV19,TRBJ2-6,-,CASRLPGSGANVLTF,TGTGCCAGTAGACTACCAGGGTCTGGGGCCAACGTCCTGACTTTC
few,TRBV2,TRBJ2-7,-,CASSDPPVPEQYF,TGTGCCAGCAGTGATCCACCAGTGCCCGAGCAGTACTTC
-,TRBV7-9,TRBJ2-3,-,CASSPGDQGPDTQYF,TGTGCCAGCAGCCCTGGGGACCAGGGACCAGATACGCAGTATTTT
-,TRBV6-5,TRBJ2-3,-,CASSLTRWTPDTQYF,TGTGCCAGCAGTTTAACCCGGTGGACCCCAGATACGCAGTATTTT
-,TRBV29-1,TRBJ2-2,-,CSVVETEVGELFF,TGCAGCGTTGTAGAGACAGAGGTCGGGGAGCTGTTTTTT
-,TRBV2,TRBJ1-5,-,CASSEVEGRQPQHF,TGTGCCAGCAGTGAGGTCGAGGGGCGCCAGCCCCAGCATTTT
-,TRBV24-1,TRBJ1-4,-,CATELNFKNEKLFF,TGTGCCACCGAGCTCAATTTTAAAAATGAAAAACTGTTTTTT
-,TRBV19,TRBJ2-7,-,CASSIARRGDHYEQYF,TGTGCCAGTAGTATAGCTCGTAGGGGCGATCACTACGAGCAGTACTTC
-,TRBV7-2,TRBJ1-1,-,CASSPRAGGNTEAFF,TGTGCCAGCAGCCCCCGGGCCGGGGGGAACACTGAAGCTTTCTTT
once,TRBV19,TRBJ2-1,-,CASSRGGRNNEQFF,TGTGCCAGTAGCAGGGGGGGGCGTAACAATGAGCAGTTCTTC
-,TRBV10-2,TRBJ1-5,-,CASRPGPNQPQHF,TGCGCCAGCAGACCGGGACCTAATCAGCCCCAGCATTTT
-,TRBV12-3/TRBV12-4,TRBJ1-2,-,CASSEGGFYGYTF,TGTGCCAGCAGCGAGGGGGGTTTCTATGGCTACACCTTC
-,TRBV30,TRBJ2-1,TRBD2,CAWRWGRAPYNEQFF,TGTGCCTGGAGGTGGGGGAGGGCCCCCTACAATGAGCAGTTCTTC
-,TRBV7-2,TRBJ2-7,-,CASSPPDGASYEQYF,TGTGCCAGCAGCCCACCGGACGGCGCTTCCTACGAGCAGTACTTC
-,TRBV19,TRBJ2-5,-,CASSPLGDGTQYF,TGTGCCAGTAGCCCTCTAGGGGACGGGACCCAGTACTTC
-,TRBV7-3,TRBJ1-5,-,CASSYATGPVSNQPQHF,TGTGCCAGCAGCTACGCCACGGGTCCTGTTAGCAATCAGCCCCAGCATTTT
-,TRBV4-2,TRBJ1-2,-,CASSQDRTGSGYTF,TGTGCCAGCAGCCAAGATCGCACAGGAAGTGGCTACACCTTC
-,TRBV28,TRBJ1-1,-,CASSFPGGLAFF,TGTGCCAGCAGTTTCCCTGGGGGGTTGGCTTTCTTT
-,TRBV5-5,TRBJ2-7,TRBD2,CASSLGVAGGYEQYF,TGTGCCAGCAGCTTAGGGGTAGCGGGAGGTTACGAGCAGTACTTC
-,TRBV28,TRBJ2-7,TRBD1,CASRSGTGTYEQYF,TGTGCCAGCAGATCCGGGACAGGGACCTACGAGCAGTACTTC
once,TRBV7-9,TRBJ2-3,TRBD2,CASSLGLAGESDTQYF,TGTGCCAGCAGCCTCGGACTAGCGGGGGAATCAGATACGCAGTATTTT
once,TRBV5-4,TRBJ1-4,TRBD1,CASSLVGQGKEKLFF,TGTGCCAGCAGCTTGGTGGGACAGGGGAAGGAAAAACTGTTTTTT